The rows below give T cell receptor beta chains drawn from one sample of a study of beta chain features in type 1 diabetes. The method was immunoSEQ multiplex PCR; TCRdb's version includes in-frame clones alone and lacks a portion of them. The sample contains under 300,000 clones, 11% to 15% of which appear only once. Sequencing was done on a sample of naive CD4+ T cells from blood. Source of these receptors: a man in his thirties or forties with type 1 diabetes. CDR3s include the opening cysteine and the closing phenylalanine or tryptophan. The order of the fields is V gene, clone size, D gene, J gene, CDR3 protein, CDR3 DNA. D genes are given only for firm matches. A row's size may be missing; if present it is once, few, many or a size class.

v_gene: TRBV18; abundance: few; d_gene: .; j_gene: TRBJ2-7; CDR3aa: CASSPATGPTYEQYF; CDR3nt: TGTGCCAGCTCACCAGCGACAGGTCCTACCTACGAGCAGTACTTC
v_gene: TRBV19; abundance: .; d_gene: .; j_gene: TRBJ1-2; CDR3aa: CASSITTESYGYTF; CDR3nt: TGTGCCAGTAGTATCACGACAGAGAGCTATGGCTACACCTTC
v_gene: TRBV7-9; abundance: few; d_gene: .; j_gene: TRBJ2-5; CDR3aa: CASSFSGGETQYF; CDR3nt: TGTGCCAGCAGCTTCTCAGGGGGGGAGACCCAGTACTTC
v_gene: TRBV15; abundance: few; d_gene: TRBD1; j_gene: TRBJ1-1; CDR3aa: CATSTTTGAGNTEAFF; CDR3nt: TGTGCCACCAGCACTACGACAGGGGCTGGGAACACTGAAGCTTTCTTT
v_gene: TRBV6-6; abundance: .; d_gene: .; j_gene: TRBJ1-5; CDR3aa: CASTPNDYMPQHF; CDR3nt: TGTGCCAGCACCCCCAATGACTACATGCCCCAGCATTTT
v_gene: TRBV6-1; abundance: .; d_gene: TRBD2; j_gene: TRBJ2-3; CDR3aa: CASSVSGGAADTQYF; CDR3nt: TGTGCCAGCAGTGTTAGCGGGGGGGCCGCGGATACGCAGTATTTT
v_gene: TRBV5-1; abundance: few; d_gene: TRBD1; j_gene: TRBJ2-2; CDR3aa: CASSHGQATGELFF; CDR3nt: TGCGCCAGCAGCCATGGACAGGCCACCGGGGAGCTGTTTTTT
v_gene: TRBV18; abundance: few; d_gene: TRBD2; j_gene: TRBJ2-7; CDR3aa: CASSPRGLADSYEQYF; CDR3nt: TGTGCCAGCTCACCACGGGGTCTAGCGGACTCCTACGAGCAGTACTTC
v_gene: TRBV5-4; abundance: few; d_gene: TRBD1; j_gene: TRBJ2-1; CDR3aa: CASSGNRGGNEQFF; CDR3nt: TGTGCCAGCAGCGGGAACAGGGGTGGCAATGAGCAGTTCTTC
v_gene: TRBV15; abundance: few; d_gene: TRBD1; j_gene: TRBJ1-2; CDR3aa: CATSREIQGSGGGYTF; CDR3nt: TGTGCCACCAGCAGAGAGATACAGGGGTCGGGAGGGGGCTACACCTTC
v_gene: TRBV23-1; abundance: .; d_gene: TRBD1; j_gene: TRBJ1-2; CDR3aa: CASSQPWTGWSNYGYTF; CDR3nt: TGCGCCAGCAGTCAACCGTGGACAGGGTGGTCTAACTATGGCTACACCTTC
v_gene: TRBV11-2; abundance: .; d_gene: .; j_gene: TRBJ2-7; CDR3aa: CASSLAVGEPEQYF; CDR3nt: TGTGCCAGCAGCTTAGCGGTCGGGGAACCCGAGCAGTACTTC
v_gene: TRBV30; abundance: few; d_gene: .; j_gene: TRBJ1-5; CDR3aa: CAWSVGGSGQPQHF; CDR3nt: TGTGCCTGGAGTGTGGGAGGGTCGGGGCAGCCCCAGCATTTT
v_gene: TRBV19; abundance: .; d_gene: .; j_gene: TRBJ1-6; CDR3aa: CASSTGGGSPLHF; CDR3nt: TGTGCCAGTAGTACCGGCGGGGGCTCACCCCTCCACTTT
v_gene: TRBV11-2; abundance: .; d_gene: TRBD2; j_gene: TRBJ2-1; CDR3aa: CASSSGLAGNEQFF; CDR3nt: TGTGCCAGCAGCTCGGGACTAGCGGGCAATGAGCAGTTCTTC
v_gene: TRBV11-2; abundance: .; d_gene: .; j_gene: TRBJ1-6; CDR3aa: CASSSTQGYNSPLHF; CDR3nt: TGTGCCAGCAGCTCAACACAGGGTTATAATTCACCCCTCCACTTT
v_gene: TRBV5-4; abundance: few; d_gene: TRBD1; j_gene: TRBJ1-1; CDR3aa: CASSSWTGNTEAFF; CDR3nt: TGTGCCAGCAGCTCCTGGACAGGGAACACTGAAGCTTTCTTT
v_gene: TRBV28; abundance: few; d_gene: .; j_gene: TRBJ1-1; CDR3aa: CASIEGTHTEAFF; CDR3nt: TGTGCCAGCATTGAGGGGACACACACTGAAGCTTTCTTT
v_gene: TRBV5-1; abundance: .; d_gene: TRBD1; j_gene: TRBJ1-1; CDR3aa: CASSLGGQGIKGTEAFF; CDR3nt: TGCGCCAGCAGCTTGGGCGGACAGGGGATCAAGGGCACTGAAGCTTTCTTT
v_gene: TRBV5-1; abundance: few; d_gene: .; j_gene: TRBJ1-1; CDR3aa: CASSYGSMNTEAFF; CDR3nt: TGCGCCAGCAGCTACGGGTCTATGAACACTGAAGCTTTCTTT
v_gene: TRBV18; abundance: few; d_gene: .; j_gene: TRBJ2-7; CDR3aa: CASSPLQGSTEQYF; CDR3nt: TGTGCCAGCTCACCACTACAGGGTAGTACCGAGCAGTACTTC
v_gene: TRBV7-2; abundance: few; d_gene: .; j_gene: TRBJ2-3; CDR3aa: CASSPLPRGRRTDTQYF; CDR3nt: TGTGCCAGCAGCCCTCTGCCCAGGGGCCGGCGCACAGATACGCAGTATTTT
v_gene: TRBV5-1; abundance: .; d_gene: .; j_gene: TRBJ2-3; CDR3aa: CASSDGGAGTDTQYF; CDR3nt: TGCGCCAGCAGTGATGGGGGGGCGGGCACAGATACGCAGTATTTT
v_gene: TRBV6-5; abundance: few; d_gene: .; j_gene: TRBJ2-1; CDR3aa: CASTPRRPGNEQFF; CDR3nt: TGTGCCAGCACCCCCCGCCGTCCGGGTAATGAGCAGTTCTTC
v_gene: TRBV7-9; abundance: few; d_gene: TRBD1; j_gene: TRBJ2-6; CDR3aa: CASSRAGTGESSGANVLTF; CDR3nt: TGTGCCAGCAGCCGCGCCGGGACAGGAGAAAGCTCTGGGGCCAACGTCCTGACTTTC
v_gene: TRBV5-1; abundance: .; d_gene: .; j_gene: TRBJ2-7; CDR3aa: CASSSQPDTAEQYF; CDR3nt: TGCGCCAGCAGCTCCCAACCTGACACCGCAGAGCAGTACTTC